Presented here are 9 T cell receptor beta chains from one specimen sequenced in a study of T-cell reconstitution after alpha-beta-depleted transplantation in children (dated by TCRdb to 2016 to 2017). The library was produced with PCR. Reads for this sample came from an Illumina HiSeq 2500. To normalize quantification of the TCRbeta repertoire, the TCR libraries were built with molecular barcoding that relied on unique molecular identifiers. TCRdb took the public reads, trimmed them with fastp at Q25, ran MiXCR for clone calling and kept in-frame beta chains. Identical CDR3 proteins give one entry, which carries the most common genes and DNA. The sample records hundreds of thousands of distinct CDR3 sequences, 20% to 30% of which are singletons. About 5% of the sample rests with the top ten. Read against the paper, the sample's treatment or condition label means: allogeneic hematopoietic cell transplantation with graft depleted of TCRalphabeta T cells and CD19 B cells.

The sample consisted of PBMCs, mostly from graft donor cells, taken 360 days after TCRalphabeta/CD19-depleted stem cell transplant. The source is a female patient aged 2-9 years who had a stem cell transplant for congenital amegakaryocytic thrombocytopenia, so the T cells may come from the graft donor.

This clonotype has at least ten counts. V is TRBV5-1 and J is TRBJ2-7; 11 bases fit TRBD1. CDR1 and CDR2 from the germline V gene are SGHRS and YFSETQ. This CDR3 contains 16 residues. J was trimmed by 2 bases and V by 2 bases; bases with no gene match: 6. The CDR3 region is CASSFLEGQGAYEQYF. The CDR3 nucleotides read TGCGCCAGCAGCTTTTTAGAGGGACAGGGGGCCTACGAGCAGTACTTC.

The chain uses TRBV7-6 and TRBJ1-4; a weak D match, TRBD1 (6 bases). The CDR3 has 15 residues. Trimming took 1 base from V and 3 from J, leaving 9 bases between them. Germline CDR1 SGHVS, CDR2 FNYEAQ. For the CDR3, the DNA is TGTGCCAGCAGCTTAGGGACAGCTTCTAATGAAAAACTGTTTTTT. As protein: CASSLGTASNEKLFF.

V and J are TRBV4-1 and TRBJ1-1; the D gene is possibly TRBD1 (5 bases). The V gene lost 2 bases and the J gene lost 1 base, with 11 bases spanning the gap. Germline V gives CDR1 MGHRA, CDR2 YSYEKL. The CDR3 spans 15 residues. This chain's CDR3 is CASSQLTGRNTEAFF. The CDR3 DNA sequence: TGCGCCAGCAGCCAACTAACAGGCAGGAACACTGAAGCTTTCTTT.

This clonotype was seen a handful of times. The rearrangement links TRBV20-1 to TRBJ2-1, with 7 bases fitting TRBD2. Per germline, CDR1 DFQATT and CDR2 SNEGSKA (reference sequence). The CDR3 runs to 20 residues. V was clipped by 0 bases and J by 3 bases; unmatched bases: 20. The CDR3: CSARDNVGSLSASGYNEQFF. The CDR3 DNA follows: TGCAGTGCTAGAGATAATGTGGGATCTTTATCGGCTAGCGGCTACAATGAGCAGTTCTTC.

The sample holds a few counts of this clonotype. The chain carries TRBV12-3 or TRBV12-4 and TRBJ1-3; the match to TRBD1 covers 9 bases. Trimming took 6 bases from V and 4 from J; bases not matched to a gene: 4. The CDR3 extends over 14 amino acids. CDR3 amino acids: CASRGQGSGNTIYF. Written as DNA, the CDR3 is TGTGCCAGCAGGGGACAGGGCTCGGGAAACACCATATATTTT.

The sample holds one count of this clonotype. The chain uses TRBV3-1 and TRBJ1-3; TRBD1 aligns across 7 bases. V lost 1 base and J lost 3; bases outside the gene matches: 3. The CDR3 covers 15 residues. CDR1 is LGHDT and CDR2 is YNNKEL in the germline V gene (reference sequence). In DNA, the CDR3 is TGTGCCAGCAGCCAAGTCCCAGGGGGTGGAAACACCATATATTTT. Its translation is CASSQVPGGGNTIYF.

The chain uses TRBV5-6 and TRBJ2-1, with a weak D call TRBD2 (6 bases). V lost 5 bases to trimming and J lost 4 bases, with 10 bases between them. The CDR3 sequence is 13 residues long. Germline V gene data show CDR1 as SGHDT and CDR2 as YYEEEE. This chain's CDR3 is CASSPGGYNEQFF. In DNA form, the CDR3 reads TGTGCCAGCAGTCCTGGAGGGTACAATGAGCAGTTCTTC.

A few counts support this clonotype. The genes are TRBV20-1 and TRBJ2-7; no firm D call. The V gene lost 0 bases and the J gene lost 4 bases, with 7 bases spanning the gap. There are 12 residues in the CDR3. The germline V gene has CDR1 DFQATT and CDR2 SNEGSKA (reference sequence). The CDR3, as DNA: TGCAGTGCTAGAGATGACGAATACGAGCAGTACTTC. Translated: CSARDDEYEQYF.

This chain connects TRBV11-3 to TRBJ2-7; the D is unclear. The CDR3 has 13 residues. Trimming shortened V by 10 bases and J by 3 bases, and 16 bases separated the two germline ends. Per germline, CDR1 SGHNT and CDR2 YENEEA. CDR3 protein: CATLRDPFYEQYF. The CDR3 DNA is TGTGCCACCCTTAGAGATCCTTTCTACGAGCAGTACTTC.